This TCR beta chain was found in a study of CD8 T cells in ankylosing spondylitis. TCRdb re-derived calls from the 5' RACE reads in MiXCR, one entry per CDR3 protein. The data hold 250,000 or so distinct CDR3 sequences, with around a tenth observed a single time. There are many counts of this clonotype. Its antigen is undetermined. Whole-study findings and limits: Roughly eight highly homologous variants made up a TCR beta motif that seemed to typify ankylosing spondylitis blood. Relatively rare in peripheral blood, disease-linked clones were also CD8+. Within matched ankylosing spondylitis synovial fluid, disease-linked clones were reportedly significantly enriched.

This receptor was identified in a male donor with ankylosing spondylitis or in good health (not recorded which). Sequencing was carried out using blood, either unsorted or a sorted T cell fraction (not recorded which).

CDR3: CSAETDSEAFF. The DNA for the CDR3 is TGCAGTGCTGAGACTGACTCTGAAGCTTTCTTT. The chain couples TRBV20-1 to TRBJ1-1; D unresolved. Trimming removed 5 bases from V and 6 bases from J, with 10 bases in between. Per germline, CDR1 DFQATT and CDR2 SNEGSKA (reference sequence). The CDR3 loop spans 11 amino acids.